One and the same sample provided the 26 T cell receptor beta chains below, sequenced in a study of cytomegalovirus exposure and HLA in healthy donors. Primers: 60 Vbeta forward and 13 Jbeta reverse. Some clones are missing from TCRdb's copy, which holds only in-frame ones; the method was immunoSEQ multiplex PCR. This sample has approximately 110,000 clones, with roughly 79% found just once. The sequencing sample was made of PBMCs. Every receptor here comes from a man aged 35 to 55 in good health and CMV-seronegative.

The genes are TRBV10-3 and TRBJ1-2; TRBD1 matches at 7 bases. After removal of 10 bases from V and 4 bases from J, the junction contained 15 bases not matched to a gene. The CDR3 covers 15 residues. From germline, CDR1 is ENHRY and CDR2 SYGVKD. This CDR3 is CATGEPNRGLYGYTF. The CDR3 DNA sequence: TGTGCCACCGGCGAACCCAACAGGGGACTCTATGGCTACACCTTC.

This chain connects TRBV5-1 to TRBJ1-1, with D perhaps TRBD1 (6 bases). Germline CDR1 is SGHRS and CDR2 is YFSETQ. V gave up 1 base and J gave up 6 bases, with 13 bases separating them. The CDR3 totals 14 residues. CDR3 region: CASSLLSEGAEAFF. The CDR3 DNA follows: TGCGCCAGCAGCTTGTTATCAGAGGGGGCTGAAGCTTTCTTT.

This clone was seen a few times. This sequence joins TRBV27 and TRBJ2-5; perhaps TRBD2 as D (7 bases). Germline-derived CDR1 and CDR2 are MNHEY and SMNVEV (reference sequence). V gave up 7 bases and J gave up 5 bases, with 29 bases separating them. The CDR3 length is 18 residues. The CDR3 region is CASTPPVGGGVLWETQYF. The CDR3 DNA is TGTGCCAGCACCCCCCCCGTGGGCGGGGGCGTTTTGTGGGAGACCCAGTACTTC.

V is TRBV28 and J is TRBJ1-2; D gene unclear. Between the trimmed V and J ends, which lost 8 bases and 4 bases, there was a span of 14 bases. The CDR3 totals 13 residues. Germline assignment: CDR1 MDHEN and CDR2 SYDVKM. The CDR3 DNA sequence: TGTGCCAGCGGATTACAGCTGTCCTATGGCTACACCTTC. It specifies CASGLQLSYGYTF.

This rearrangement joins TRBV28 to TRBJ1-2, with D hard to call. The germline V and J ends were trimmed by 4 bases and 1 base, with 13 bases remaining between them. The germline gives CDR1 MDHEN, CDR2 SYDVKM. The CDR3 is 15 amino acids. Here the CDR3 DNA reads TGTGCCAGCAGTTGGGCCGAAGGCCATAACTATGGCTACACCTTC. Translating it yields CASSWAEGHNYGYTF.

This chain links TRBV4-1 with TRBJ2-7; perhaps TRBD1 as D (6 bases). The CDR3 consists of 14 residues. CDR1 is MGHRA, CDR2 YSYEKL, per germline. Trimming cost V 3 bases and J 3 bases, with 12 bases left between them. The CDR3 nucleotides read TGCGCCAGCAGCCAGCGTACAGGGAGCTACGAGCAGTACTTC. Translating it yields CASSQRTGSYEQYF.

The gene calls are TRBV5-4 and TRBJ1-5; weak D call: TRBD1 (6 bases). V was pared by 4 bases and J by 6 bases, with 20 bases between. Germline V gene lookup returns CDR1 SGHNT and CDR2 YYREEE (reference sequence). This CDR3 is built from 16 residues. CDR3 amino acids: CASSLGGAGGGQPQHF. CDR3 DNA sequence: TGTGCCAGCAGCCTCGGGGGGGCGGGGGGCGGTCAGCCCCAGCATTTT. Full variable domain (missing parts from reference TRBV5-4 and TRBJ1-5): ETGVTQSPTHLIKTRGQQVTLRCSSQSGHNTVSWYQQALGQGPQFIFQYYREEENGRGNFPPRFSGLQFPNYSSELNVNALELDDSALYLCASSLGGAGGGQPQHFGDGTRLSIL.

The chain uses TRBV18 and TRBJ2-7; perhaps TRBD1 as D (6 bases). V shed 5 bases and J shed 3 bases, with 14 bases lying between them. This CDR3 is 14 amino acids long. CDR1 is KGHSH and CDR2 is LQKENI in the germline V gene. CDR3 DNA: TGTGCCAGCTCAAACAAGTACAGGGACTACGAGCAGTACTTC. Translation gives CASSNKYRDYEQYF.

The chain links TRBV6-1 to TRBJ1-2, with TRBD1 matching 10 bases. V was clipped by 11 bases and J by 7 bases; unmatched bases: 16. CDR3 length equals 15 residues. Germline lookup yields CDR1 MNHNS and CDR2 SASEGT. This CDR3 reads CAVHSTGGGSSGYTF. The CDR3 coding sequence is TGTGCCGTACACTCGACAGGGGGCGGTTCAAGTGGCTACACCTTC.

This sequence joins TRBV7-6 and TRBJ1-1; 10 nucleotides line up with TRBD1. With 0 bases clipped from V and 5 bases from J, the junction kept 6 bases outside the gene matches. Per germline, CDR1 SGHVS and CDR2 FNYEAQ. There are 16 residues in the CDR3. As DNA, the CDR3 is TGTGCCAGCAGCTTAGCGAAAGGGACAGGGGCGACTGAAGCTTTCTTT. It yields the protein CASSLAKGTGATEAFF. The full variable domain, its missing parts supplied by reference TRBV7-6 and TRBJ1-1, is GAGVSQSPRYKVTKRGQDVALRCDPISGHVSLYWYRQALGQGPEFLTYFNYEAQQDKSGLPNDRFSAERPEGSISTLTIQRTEQRDSAMYRCASSLAKGTGATEAFFGQGTRLTVV.

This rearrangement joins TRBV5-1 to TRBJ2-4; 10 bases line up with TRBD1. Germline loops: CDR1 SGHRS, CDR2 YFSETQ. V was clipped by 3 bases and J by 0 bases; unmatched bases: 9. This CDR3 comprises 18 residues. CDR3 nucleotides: TGCGCCAGCAGCTCCGGGACAGGGGAATATCTAGCCAAAAACATTCAGTACTTC. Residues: CASSSGTGEYLAKNIQYF.

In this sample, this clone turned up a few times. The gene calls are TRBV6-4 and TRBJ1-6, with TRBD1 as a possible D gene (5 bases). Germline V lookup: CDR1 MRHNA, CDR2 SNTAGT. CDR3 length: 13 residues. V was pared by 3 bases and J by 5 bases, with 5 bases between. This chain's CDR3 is CASSEGDNSPLHF. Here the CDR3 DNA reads TGTGCCAGCAGTGAAGGGGATAATTCACCCCTCCACTTT.

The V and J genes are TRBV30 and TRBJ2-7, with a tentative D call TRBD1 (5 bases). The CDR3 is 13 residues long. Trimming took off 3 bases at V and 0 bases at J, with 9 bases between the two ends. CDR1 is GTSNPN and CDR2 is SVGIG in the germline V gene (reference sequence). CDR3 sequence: CAWRGLDSYEQYF. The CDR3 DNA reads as TGTGCCTGGAGGGGGCTGGACTCCTACGAGCAGTACTTC.

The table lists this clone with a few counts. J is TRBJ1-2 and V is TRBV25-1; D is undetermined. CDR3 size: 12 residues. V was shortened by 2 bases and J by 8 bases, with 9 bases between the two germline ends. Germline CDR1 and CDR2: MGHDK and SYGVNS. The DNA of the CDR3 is TGTGCCAGCAGTGAACCTCCCTTAGGCTACACCTTC. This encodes CASSEPPLGYTF.

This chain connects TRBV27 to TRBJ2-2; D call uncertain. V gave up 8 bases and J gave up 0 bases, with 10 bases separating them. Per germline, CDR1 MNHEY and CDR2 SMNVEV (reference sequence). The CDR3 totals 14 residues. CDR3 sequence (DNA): TGTGCCAGCGGCTTGTCTTCGAACACCGGGGAGCTGTTTTTT. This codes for CASGLSSNTGELFF.

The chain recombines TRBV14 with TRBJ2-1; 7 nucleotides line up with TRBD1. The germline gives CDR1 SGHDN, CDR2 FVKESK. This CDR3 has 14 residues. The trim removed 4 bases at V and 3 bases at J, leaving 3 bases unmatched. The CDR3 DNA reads TGTGCCAGCAGCCGGGACAGAAACTACAATGAGCAGTTCTTC. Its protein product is CASSRDRNYNEQFF.

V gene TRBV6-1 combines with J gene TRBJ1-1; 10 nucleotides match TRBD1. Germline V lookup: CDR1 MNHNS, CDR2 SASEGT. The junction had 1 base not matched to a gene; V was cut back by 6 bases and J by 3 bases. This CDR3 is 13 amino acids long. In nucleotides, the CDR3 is TGTGCCAGCAGAGACAGGGGGCACACTGAAGCTTTCTTT. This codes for CASRDRGHTEAFF.

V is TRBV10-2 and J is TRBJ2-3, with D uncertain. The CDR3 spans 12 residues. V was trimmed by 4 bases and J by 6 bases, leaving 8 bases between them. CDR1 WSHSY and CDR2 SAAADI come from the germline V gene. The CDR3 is CASSGMRDTQYF. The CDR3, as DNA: TGCGCCAGCAGTGGGATGCGGGATACGCAGTATTTT.

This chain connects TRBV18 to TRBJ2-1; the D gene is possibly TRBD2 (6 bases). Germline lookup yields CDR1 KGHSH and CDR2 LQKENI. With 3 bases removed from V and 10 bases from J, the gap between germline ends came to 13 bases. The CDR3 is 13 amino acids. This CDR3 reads CASSPGGFQEQFF. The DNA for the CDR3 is TGTGCCAGCTCACCGGGGGGTTTTCAGGAGCAGTTCTTC.

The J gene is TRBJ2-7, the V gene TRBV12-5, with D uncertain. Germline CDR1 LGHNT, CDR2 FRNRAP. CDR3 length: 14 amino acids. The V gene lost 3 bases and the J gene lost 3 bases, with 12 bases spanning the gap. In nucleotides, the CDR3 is TGTGCTAGTGGTTTTTGGGCAGAAGTCTACGAGCAGTACTTC. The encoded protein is CASGFWAEVYEQYF.

Here the CDR3 reads CASVRDRGRDTEAFF. The CDR3 region has the DNA TGTGCCAGCGTTCGGGACAGGGGGAGGGACACTGAAGCTTTCTTT. J is TRBJ1-1 and V is TRBV18; 11 nucleotides line up with TRBD1. The CDR3 loop spans 15 amino acids. V trimming: 8 bases; J trimming: 3 bases; junction bases outside the gene matches: 8. The germline CDR1 and CDR2 sequences are KGHSH and LQKENI.

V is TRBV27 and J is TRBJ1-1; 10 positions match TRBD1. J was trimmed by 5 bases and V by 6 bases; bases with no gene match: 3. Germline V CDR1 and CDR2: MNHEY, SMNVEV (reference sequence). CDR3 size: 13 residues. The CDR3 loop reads CASSRTGGTEAFF. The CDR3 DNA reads TGTGCCAGCAGCAGGACAGGGGGAACTGAAGCTTTCTTT.

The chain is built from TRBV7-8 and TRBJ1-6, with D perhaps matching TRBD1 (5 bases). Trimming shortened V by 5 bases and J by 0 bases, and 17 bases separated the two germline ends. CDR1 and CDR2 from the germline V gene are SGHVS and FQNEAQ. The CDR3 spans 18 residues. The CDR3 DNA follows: TGTGCCAGCAGCCATCCCTCGGAGGGGAGCTCCTATAATTCACCCCTCCACTTT. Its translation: CASSHPSEGSSYNSPLHF.

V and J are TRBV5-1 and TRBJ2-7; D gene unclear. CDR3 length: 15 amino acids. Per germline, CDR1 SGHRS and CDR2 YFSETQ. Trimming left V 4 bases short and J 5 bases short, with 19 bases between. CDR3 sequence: CASSRPDRRTDEQYF. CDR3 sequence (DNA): TGCGCCAGCAGCCGACCCGACCGGAGAACCGACGAGCAGTACTTC.

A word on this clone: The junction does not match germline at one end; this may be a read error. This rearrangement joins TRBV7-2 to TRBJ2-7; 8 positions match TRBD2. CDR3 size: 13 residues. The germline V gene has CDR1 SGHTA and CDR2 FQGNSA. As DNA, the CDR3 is TGTGCCAGCAGCTTAAATCGGGCGGCGGGAGGCCGCTTC. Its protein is CASSLNRAAGGRF.

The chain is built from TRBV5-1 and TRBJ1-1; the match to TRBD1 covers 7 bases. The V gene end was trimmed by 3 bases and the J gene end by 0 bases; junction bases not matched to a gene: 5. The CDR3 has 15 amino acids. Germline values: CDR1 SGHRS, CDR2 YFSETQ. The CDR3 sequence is CASSSEGTVNTEAFF. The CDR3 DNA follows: TGCGCCAGCAGCTCCGAAGGGACAGTGAACACTGAAGCTTTCTTT.